This T cell receptor beta chain was retrieved from a study of beta chain features in type 1 diabetes. Study conclusions and caveats: Researchers report that Type 1 diabetes patients had moderately but significantly shorter TCRB CDR3s across all four CD4+ subsets. The naive, central memory and Treg TCRB repertoires looked more alike in patients than they did in healthy donors.

A few counts support this clone. Its specificity is unknown. Germline V gives CDR1 MNHEY, CDR2 SMNVEV (reference sequence). The CDR3 length is 18 residues. V lost 3 bases and J 2 bases, leaving 17 bases between the germline ends. CD4+ cells of the naive, central memory, regulatory and stem cell-like memory types were sorted via CD45RO/CCR7/CD25/CD127/CD95/CD27. What was sequenced were expressed TCRB transcripts, since all of the isolated RNA had been reverse transcribed. Data came from immunoSEQ multiplex PCR; TCRdb stores just in-frame clones and leaves some out. The data contain about 290,000 clones, around 7.3% of them singletons.

The chain carries TRBV27 and TRBJ2-6; no clear D. The TCR was taken from a woman between 18 and 30 years old in good health. The sample comprised central memory CD4+ T cells from blood. CDR3 protein: CASSFRGLRGAGANVLTF. The CDR3 bases are TGTGCCAGCAGTTTCCGAGGTCTACGTGGTGCTGGGGCCAACGTCCTGACTTTC.